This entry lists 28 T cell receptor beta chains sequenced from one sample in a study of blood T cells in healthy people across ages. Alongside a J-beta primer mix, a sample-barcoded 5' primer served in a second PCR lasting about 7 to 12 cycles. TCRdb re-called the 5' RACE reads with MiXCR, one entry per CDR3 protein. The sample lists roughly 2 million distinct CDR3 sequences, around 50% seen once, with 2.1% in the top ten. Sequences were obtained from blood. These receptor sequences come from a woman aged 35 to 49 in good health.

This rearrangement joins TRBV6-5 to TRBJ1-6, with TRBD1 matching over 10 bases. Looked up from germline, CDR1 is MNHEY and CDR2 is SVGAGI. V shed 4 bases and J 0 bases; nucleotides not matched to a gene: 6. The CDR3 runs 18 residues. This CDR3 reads CASSFPGTGVSYNSPLHF. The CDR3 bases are TGTGCCAGCAGTTTCCCCGGGACAGGGGTCTCCTATAATTCACCCCTCCACTTT.

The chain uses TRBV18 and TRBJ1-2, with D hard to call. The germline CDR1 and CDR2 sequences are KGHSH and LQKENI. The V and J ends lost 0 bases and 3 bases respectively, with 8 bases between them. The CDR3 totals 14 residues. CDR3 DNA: TGTGCCAGCTCACCACCTGCCGGGTACTATGGCTACACCTTC. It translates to CASSPPAGYYGYTF.

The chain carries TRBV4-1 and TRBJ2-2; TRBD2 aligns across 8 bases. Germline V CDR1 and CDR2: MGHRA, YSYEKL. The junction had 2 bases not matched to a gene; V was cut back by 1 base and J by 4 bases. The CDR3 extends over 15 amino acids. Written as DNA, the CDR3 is TGCGCCAGCAGCCAAGCGGGAGGGCTCACCGGGGAGCTGTTTTTT. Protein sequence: CASSQAGGLTGELFF.

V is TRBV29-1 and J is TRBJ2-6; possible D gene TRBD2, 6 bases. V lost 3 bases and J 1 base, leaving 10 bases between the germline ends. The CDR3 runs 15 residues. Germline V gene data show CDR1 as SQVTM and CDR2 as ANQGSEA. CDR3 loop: CSVDGAGSGANVLTF. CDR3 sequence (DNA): TGCAGCGTTGATGGGGCGGGGTCTGGGGCCAACGTCCTGACTTTC. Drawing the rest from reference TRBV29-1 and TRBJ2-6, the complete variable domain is SAVISQKPSRDICQRGTSLTIQCQVDSQVTMMFWYRQQPGQSLTLIATANQGSEATYESGFVIDKFPISRPNLTFSTLTVSNMSPEDSSIYLCSVDGAGSGANVLTFGAGSRLTVL.

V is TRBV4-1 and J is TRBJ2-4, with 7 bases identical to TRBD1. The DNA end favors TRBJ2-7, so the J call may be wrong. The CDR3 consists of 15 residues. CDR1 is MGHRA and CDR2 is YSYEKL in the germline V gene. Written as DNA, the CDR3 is TGCGCCAGCAGCCAAGGGTGGACAGGACCCTACGAGCAGTACTTC. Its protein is CASSQGWTGPYEQYF.

CDR3 residues: CSADETSGGSSISEQFF. In DNA, the CDR3 is TGCAGTGCCGATGAGACTAGCGGGGGGTCCTCTATTAGTGAGCAGTTCTTC. The rearrangement joins TRBV20-1 to TRBJ2-1, with TRBD2 matching 13 bases. The germline gives CDR1 DFQATT, CDR2 SNEGSKA (reference sequence). The CDR3 runs 17 residues. V shed 6 bases and J 9 bases; nucleotides not matched to a gene: 17.

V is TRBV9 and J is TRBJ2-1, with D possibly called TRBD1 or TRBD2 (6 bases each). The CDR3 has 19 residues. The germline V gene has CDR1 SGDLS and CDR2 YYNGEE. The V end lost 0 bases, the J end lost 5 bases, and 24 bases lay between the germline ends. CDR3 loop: CASSVDLGGPGQGNNEQFF. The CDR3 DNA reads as TGTGCCAGCAGCGTAGATTTAGGGGGGCCAGGCCAAGGGAACAATGAGCAGTTCTTC.

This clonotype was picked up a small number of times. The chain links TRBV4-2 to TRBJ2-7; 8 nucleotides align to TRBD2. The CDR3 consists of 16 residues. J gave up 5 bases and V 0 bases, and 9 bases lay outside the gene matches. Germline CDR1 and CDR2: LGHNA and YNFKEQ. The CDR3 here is CASSQDSGGISNEQYF. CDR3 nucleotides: TGTGCCAGCAGCCAAGATTCGGGAGGGATTAGTAACGAGCAGTACTTC.

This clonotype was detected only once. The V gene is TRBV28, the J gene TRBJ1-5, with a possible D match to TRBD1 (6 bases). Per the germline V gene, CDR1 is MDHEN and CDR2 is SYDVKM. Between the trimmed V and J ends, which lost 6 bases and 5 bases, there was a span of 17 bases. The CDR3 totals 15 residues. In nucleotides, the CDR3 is TGTGCCAGCAGGTCCCCTCAGGGGCCGGATCAGCCCCAGCATTTT. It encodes CASRSPQGPDQPQHF.

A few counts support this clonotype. CDR3 in DNA: TGCGCCGGGACTAGAGGCAACAATGAGCAGTACTTC. Its translation: CAGTRGNNEQYF. The chain recombines TRBV29-1 with TRBJ2-4; 8 bases agree with TRBD2. Per germline, CDR1 SQVTM and CDR2 ANQGSEA. This CDR3 spans 12 amino acids.

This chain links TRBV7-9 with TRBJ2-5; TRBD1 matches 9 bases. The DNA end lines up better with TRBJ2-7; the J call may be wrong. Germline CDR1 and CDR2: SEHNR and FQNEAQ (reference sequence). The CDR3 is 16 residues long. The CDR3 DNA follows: TGTGCCAGCAGCTTAGGTACCCCGGGACAGGGTTACGAGCAGTACTTC. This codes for CASSLGTPGQGYEQYF.

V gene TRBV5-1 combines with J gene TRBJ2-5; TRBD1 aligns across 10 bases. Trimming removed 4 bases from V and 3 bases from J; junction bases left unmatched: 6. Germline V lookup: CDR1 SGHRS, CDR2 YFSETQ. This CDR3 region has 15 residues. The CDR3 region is CASSRTGGLEETQYF. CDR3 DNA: TGCGCCAGCAGCCGGACAGGGGGTCTTGAAGAGACCCAGTACTTC.

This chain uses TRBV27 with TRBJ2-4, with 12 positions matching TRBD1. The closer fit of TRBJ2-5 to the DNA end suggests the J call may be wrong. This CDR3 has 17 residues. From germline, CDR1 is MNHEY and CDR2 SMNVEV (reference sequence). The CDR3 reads CASRGQGAYRVSETQYF. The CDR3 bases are TGTGCCAGCAGGGGACAGGGGGCTTATCGAGTTAGTGAGACCCAGTACTTC.

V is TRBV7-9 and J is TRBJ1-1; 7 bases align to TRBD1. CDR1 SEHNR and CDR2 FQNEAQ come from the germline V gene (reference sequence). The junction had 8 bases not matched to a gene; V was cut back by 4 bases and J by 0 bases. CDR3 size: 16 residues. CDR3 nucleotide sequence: TGTGCCAGCAGCTCTAACCGGGACAGCTTGAACACTGAAGCTTTCTTT. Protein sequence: CASSSNRDSLNTEAFF.

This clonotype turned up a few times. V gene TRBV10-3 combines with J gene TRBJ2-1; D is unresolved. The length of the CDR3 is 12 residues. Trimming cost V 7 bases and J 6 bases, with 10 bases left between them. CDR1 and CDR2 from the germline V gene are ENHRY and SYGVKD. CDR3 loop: CAIKGRINEQFF. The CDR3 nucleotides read TGTGCCATCAAGGGCAGAATCAATGAGCAGTTCTTC.

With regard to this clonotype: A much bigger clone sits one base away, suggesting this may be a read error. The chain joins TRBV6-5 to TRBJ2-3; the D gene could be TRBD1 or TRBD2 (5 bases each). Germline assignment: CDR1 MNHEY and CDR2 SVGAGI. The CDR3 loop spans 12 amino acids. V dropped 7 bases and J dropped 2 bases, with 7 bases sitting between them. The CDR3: CASKGTTDTQYF. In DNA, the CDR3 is TGTGCCAGCAAGGGGACCACAGATACGCAGTATTTT.

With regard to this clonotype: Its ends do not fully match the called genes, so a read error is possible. CDR3 bases: TGTGCCAACAGCTCCGGCCCCGGTGGGGTTGGAGTAGCCAAAAACATTCAGTACTTC. Encoded protein: CANSSGPGGVGVAKNIQYF. The V and J genes are TRBV7-9 and TRBJ2-4; no clear D. This CDR3 contains 19 residues. CDR1 is SEHNR, CDR2 FQNEAQ, per germline (reference sequence). Variable domain in full (rest from reference TRBV7-9 and TRBJ2-4): DTGVSQNPRHKITKRGQNVTFRCDPISEHNRLYWYRQTLGQGPEFLTYFQNEAQLEKSRLLSDRFSAERPKGSFSTLEIQRTEQGDSAMYLCANSSGPGGVGVAKNIQYFGAGTRLSVL.

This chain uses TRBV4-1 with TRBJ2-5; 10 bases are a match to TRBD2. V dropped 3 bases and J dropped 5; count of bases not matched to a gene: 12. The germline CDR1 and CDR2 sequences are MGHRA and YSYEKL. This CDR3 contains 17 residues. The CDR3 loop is CASSHLGPGTSAETQYF. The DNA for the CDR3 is TGCGCCAGCAGCCACCTCGGCCCCGGGACTAGCGCTGAGACCCAGTACTTC.

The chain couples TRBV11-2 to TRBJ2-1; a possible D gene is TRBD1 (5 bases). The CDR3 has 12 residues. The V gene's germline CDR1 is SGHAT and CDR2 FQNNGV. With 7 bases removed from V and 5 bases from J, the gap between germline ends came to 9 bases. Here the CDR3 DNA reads TGTGCCAGCACCCCACAGGACAATGAGCAGTTCTTC. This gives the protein CASTPQDNEQFF.

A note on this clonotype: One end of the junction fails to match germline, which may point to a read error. CDR3 residues: CASSIEPQGAETLYF. For the CDR3, the DNA is TGTGCCAGTAGTATAGAACCGCAGGGGGCAGAGACCCTGTACTTC. The J gene is TRBJ2-5, the V gene TRBV19; 8 bases fit TRBD1. Looked up from germline, CDR1 is LNHDA and CDR2 is SQIVND (reference sequence). The CDR3 has 15 amino acids.

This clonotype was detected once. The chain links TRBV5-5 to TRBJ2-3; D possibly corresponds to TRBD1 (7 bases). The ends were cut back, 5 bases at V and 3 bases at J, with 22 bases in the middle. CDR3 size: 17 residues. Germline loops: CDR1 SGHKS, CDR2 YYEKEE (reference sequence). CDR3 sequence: CASREEGARSLTDTQYF. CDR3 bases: TGTGCCAGCAGGGAGGAGGGGGCGCGTTCTCTTACAGATACGCAGTATTTT.

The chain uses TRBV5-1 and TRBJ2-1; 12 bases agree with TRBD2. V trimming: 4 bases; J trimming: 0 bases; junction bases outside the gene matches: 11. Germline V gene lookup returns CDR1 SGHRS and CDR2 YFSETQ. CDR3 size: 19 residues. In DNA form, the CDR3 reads TGCGCCAGCAGCCTCTGGACTAGCGGGGAACCCGGCTCCTACAATGAGCAGTTCTTC. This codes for CASSLWTSGEPGSYNEQFF.

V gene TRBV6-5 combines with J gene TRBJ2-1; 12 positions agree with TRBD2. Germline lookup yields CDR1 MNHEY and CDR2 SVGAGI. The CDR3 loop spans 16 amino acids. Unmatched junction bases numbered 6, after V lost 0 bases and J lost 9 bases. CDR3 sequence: CASSYSLAGGLSEQFF. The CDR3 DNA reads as TGTGCCAGCAGTTACTCCCTAGCGGGGGGGCTCAGTGAGCAGTTCTTC.

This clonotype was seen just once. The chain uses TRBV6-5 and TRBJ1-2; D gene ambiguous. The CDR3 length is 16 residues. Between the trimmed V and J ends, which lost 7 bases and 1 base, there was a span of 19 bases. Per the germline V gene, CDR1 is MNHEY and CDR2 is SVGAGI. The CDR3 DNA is TGTGCCAGCATTGCCCGGGGTGGCCTCGTTAACTATGGCTACACCTTC. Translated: CASIARGGLVNYGYTF.

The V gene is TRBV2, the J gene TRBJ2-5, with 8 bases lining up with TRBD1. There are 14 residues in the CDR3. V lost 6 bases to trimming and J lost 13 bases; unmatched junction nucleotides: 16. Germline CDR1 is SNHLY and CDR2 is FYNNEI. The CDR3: CASRETGQVTALYF. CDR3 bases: TGTGCCAGCAGGGAAACGGGACAGGTCACCGCTCTGTACTTC.

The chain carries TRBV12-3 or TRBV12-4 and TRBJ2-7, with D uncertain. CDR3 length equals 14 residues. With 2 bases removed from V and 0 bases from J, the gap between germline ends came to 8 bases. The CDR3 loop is CASSLMASSYEQYF. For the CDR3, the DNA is TGTGCCAGCAGTTTAATGGCGAGCTCCTACGAGCAGTACTTC.

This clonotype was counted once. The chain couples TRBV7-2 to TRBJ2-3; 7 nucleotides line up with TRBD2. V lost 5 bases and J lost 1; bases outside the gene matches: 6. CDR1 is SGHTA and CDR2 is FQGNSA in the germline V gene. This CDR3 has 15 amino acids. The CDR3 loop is CASSGKRGRTDTQYF. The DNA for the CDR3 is TGTGCCAGCAGCGGAAAGCGGGGACGCACAGATACGCAGTATTTT.

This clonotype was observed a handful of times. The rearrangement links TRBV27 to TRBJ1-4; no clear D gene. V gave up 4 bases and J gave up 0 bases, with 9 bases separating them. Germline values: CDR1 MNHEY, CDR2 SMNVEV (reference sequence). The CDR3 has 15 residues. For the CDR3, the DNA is TGTGCCAGCAGTTGGACCGCTGCAACTAATGAAAAACTGTTTTTT. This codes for CASSWTAATNEKLFF.